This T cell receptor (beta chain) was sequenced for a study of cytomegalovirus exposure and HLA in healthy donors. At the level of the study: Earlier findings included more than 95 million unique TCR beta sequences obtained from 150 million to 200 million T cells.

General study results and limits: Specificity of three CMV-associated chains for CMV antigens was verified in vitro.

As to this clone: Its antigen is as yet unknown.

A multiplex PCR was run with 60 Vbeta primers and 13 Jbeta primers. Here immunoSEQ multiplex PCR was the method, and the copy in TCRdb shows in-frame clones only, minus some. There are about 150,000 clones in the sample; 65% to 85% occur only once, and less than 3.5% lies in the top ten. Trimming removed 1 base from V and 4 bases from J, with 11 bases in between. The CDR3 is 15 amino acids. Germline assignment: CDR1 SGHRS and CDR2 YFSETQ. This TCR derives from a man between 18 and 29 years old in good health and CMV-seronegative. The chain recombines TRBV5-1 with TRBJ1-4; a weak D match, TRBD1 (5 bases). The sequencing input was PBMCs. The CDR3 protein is CASSLRGLSNEKLFF. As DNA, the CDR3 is TGCGCCAGCAGCTTGCGGGGGTTGAGTAATGAAAAACTGTTTTTT.